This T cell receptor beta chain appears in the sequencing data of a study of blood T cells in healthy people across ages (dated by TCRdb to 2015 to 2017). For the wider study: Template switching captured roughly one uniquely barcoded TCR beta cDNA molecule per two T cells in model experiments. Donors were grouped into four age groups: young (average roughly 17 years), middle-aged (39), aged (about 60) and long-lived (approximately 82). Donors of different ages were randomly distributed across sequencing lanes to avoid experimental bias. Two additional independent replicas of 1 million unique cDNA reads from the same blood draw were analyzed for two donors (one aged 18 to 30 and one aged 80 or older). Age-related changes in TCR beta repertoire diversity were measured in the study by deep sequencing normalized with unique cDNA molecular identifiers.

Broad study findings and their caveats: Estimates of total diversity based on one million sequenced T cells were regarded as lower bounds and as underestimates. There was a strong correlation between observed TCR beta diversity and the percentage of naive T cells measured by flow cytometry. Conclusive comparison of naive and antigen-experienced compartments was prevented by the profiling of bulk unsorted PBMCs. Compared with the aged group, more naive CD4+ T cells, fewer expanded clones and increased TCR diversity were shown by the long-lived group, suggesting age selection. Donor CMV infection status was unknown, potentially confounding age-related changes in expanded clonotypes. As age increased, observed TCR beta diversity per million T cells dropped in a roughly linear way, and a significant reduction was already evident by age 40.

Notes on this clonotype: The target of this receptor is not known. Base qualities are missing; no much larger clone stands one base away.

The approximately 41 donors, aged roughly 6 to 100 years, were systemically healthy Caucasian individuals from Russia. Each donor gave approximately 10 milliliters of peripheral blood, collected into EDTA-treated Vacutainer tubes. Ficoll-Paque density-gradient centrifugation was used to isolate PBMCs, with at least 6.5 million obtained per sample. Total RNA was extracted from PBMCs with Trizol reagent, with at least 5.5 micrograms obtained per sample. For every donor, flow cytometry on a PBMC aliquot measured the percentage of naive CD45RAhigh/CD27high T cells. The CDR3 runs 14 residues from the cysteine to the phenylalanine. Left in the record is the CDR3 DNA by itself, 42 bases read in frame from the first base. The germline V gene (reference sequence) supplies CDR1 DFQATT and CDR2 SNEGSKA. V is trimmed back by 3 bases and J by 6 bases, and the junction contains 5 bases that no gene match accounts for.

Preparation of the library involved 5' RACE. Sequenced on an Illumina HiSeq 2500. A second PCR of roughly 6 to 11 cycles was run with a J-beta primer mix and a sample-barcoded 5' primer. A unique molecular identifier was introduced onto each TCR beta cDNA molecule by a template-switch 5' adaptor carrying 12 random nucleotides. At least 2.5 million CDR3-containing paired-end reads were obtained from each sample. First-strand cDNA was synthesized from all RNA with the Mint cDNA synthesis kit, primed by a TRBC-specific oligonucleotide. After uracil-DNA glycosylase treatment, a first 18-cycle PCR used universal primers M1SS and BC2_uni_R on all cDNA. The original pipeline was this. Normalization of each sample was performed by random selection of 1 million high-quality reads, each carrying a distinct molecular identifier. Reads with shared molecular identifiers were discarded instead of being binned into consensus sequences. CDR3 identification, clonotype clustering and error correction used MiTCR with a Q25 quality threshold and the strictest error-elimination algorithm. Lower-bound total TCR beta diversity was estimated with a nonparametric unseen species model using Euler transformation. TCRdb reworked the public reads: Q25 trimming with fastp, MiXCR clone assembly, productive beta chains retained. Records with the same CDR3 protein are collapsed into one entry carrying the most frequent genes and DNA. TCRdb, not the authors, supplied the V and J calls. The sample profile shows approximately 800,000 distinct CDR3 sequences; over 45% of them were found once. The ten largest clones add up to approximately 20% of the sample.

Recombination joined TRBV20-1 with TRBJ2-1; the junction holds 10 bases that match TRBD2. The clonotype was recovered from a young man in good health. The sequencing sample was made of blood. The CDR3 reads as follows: CSARKAGGVNEQFF. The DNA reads TGCAGTGCTAGGAAAGCGGGAGGGGTCAATGAGCAGTTCTTC.